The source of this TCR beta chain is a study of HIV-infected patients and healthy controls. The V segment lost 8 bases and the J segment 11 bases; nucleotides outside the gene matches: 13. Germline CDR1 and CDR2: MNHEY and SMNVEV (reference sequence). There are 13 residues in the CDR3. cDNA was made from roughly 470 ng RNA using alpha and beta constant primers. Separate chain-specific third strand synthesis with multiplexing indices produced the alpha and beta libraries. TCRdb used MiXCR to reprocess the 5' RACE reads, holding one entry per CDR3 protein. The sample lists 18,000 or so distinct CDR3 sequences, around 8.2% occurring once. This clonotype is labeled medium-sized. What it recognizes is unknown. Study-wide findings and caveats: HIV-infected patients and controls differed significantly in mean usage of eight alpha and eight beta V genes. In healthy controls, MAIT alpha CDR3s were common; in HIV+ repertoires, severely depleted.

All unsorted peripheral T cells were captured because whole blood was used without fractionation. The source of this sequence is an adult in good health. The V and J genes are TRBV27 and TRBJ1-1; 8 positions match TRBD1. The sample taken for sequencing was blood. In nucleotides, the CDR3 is TGTGCCAGCTTCCATCCTGGACAGGGCCGCGCTTTCTTT. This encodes CASFHPGQGRAFF.